This is a list of T cell receptor beta chains from one sample in a study of glioma-infiltrating T cells after dendritic cell vaccination. The assay was immunoSEQ multiplex PCR, and TCRdb's table has in-frame clones only and misses some. The sample contains roughly 82,000 clones, 85% to 90% of which appear only once. The material sequenced was blood, taken before dendritic cell vaccination. These receptors all stem from a human donor with glioblastoma. CDR3s include the opening cysteine and the closing phenylalanine or tryptophan. The D gene is left open where the match is weak. Only some rows state a clone size, as once, few, many or a class for expanded clones.

size: .; V: TRBV27; J: TRBJ1-5; length: 13; D: .; CDR3: CASSFGLGQPQHF; DNA: TGTGCCAGCAGTTTCGGGTTAGGTCAGCCCCAGCATTTT
size: .; V: TRBV5-1; J: TRBJ2-7; length: 14; D: TRBD2; CDR3: CASSPGLATGEQYF; DNA: TGCGCCAGCAGCCCGGGACTAGCGACGGGTGAGCAGTACTTC
size: .; V: TRBV19; J: TRBJ2-5; length: 16; D: TRBD2; CDR3: CASTPLLAGAQETQYF; DNA: TGTGCCAGTACCCCCCTACTAGCGGGGGCCCAAGAGACCCAGTACTTC
size: .; V: TRBV29-1; J: TRBJ1-2; length: 13; D: .; CDR3: CSVYGREERGYTF; DNA: TGCAGCGTTTATGGCAGGGAAGAACGTGGCTACACCTTC
size: once; V: TRBV19; J: TRBJ2-3; length: 15; D: TRBD2; CDR3: CASKGLAGGGDTQYF; DNA: TGTGCCAGTAAGGGACTAGCGGGCGGGGGAGATACGCAGTATTTT
size: .; V: TRBV2; J: TRBJ1-1; length: 12; D: .; CDR3: CASMEGLTEAFF; DNA: TGTGCCAGCATGGAGGGGCTAACTGAAGCTTTCTTT
size: .; V: TRBV5-4; J: TRBJ2-3; length: 16; D: TRBD2; CDR3: CASSDVTSGRTDTQYF; DNA: TGTGCCAGCAGCGATGTGACTAGCGGGAGAACAGATACGCAGTATTTT
size: .; V: TRBV25-1; J: TRBJ2-7; length: 12; D: TRBD2; CDR3: CASRAGAYEQYF; DNA: TGTGCCAGCAGAGCGGGGGCCTACGAGCAGTACTTC
size: .; V: TRBV11-2; J: TRBJ2-7; length: 14; D: .; CDR3: CASSYRLGGHEQYF; DNA: TGTGCCAGCAGCTACCGATTGGGGGGGCACGAGCAGTACTTC
size: .; V: TRBV19; J: TRBJ1-4; length: 14; D: .; CDR3: CASRDSATNEKLFF; DNA: TGTGCCAGTAGGGACAGTGCAACTAATGAAAAACTGTTTTTT
size: .; V: TRBV5-6; J: TRBJ1-4; length: 16; D: TRBD1; CDR3: CASSSGTGATNEKLFF; DNA: TGTGCCAGCAGCTCCGGGACAGGGGCAACTAATGAAAAACTGTTTTTT
size: .; V: TRBV11-2; J: TRBJ2-3; length: 15; D: .; CDR3: CASSSSWMGTDTQYF; DNA: TGTGCCAGCAGCTCTAGCTGGATGGGCACAGATACGCAGTATTTT
size: .; V: TRBV6-1; J: TRBJ2-7; length: 15; D: .; CDR3: CASRSGWTVPYEQYF; DNA: TGTGCCAGCAGATCCGGTTGGACAGTTCCCTACGAGCAGTACTTC
size: .; V: TRBV27; J: TRBJ1-1; length: 13; D: .; CDR3: CASRFGLNTEAFF; DNA: TGTGCCAGCAGGTTCGGACTTAACACTGAAGCTTTCTTT
size: .; V: TRBV11-2; J: TRBJ2-5; length: 14; D: .; CDR3: CASSLDSGQETQYF; DNA: TGTGCCAGCAGCTTAGATTCAGGACAAGAGACCCAGTACTTC
size: .; V: TRBV5-4; J: TRBJ1-5; length: 15; D: TRBD1; CDR3: CASSAADRPNQPQHF; DNA: TGTGCCAGCAGCGCAGCGGACAGGCCCAATCAGCCCCAGCATTTT
size: .; V: TRBV9; J: TRBJ1-6; length: 14; D: .; CDR3: CASRGGGDGSPLHF; DNA: TGTGCCAGTCGGGGAGGGGGGGATGGGTCCCCCCTCCACTTT
size: .; V: TRBV5-1; J: TRBJ2-7; length: 16; D: TRBD1; CDR3: CASSLEAGDRGFEQYF; DNA: TGCGCCAGCAGCTTGGAGGCGGGGGACAGGGGGTTCGAGCAGTACTTC
size: .; V: TRBV30; J: TRBJ1-3; length: 15; D: .; CDR3: CAWSVGGGSGNTIYF; DNA: TGTGCCTGGAGTGTGGGGGGGGGCTCTGGAAACACCATATATTTT
size: .; V: TRBV27; J: TRBJ2-7; length: 15; D: TRBD2; CDR3: CASSLLAGGRNEQYF; DNA: TGTGCCAGCAGTTTATTGGCGGGGGGGCGAAACGAGCAGTACTTC
size: once; V: TRBV6-5; J: TRBJ2-1; length: 12; D: .; CDR3: CASSYGRNEQFF; DNA: TGTGCCAGCAGTTACGGGAGGAATGAGCAGTTCTTC
size: .; V: TRBV7-3; J: TRBJ2-1; length: 15; D: .; CDR3: CASSSQGGFNNEQFF; DNA: TGTGCCAGCAGCTCCCAGGGGGGTTTCAACAATGAGCAGTTCTTC
size: .; V: TRBV19; J: TRBJ2-5; length: 13; D: TRBD2; CDR3: CASSGRDEETQYF; DNA: TGTGCCAGTAGCGGGAGGGACGAAGAGACCCAGTACTTC
size: .; V: TRBV5-1; J: TRBJ1-3; length: 16; D: TRBD1; CDR3: CASSWGQGRRGNTIYF; DNA: TGCGCCAGCAGCTGGGGACAGGGCAGACGTGGAAACACCATATATTTT
size: .; V: TRBV19; J: TRBJ2-5; length: 15; D: .; CDR3: CATSWQGAVQETQYF; DNA: TGTGCCACCTCTTGGCAGGGTGCGGTCCAAGAGACCCAGTACTTC
size: .; V: TRBV23-1; J: TRBJ2-1; length: 18; D: .; CDR3: CASSRIACSLSSYNEQFF; DNA: TGCGCCAGCAGTCGAATAGCTTGCTCCCTGAGCTCCTACAATGAGCAGTTCTTC
size: .; V: TRBV4-1; J: TRBJ2-3; length: 16; D: .; CDR3: CASSQEGQLPTDTQYF; DNA: TGCGCCAGCAGCCAAGAAGGACAGTTACCCACAGATACGCAGTATTTT
size: .; V: TRBV5-4; J: TRBJ1-5; length: 19; D: .; CDR3: CASSLTWPGHREGNQPQHF; DNA: TGTGCCAGCAGCTTGACCTGGCCTGGCCATCGGGAGGGCAATCAGCCCCAGCATTTT
size: .; V: TRBV5-1; J: TRBJ2-1; length: 15; D: .; CDR3: CASSLGGKTYNEQFF; DNA: TGCGCCAGCAGCTTGGGGGGCAAGACCTACAATGAGCAGTTCTTC
size: .; V: TRBV6-5; J: TRBJ2-1; length: 13; D: TRBD1; CDR3: CASRTTGGNEQFF; DNA: TGTGCCAGCAGAACCACAGGGGGCAATGAGCAGTTCTTC
size: .; V: TRBV2; J: TRBJ2-1; length: 13; D: TRBD1; CDR3: CASSETGAYEQFF; DNA: TGTGCCAGCAGTGAGACAGGGGCCTATGAGCAGTTCTTC
size: .; V: TRBV11-2; J: TRBJ1-1; length: 13; D: .; CDR3: CASSWTEDTEAFF; DNA: TGTGCCAGCAGCTGGACAGAGGACACTGAAGCTTTCTTT
size: .; V: TRBV5-1; J: TRBJ1-1; length: 16; D: TRBD1; CDR3: CASSSLGQGRRTEAFF; DNA: TGCGCCAGCAGCTCTCTAGGACAGGGGCGACGCACTGAAGCTTTCTTT
size: .; V: TRBV6-1; J: TRBJ1-3; length: 14; D: .; CDR3: CASRRGQVVDTIYF; DNA: TGTGCCAGCAGGCGGGGGCAGGTCGTGGACACCATATATTTT
size: .; V: TRBV20-1; J: TRBJ2-1; length: 10; D: .; CDR3: CSARGQEQFF; DNA: TGCAGTGCTAGAGGACAGGAGCAGTTCTTC
size: .; V: TRBV27; J: TRBJ2-7; length: 18; D: TRBD1; CDR3: CASSLSIRGQGTSYEQYF; DNA: TGTGCCAGCAGTTTATCGATTAGGGGACAGGGGACCTCCTACGAGCAGTACTTC
size: .; V: TRBV18; J: TRBJ1-1; length: 13; D: .; CDR3: CASSPGSGTEAFF; DNA: TGTGCCAGCTCACCTGGGAGCGGCACTGAAGCTTTCTTT
size: .; V: TRBV7-2; J: TRBJ2-7; length: 18; D: TRBD1; CDR3: CASSSARGPWAPAYEQYF; DNA: TGTGCCAGCAGTTCCGCGAGGGGGCCGTGGGCCCCGGCCTACGAGCAGTACTTC
size: .; V: TRBV5-5; J: TRBJ1-1; length: 15; D: .; CDR3: CASRRQSDGMDEAFF; DNA: TGTGCCAGCAGAAGACAATCGGACGGGATGGATGAAGCTTTCTTT
size: once; V: TRBV5-1; J: TRBJ2-3; length: 14; D: .; CDR3: CASSLGRALDTQYF; DNA: TGCGCCAGCAGCTTGGGCAGGGCCCTGGATACGCAGTATTTT
size: .; V: TRBV18; J: TRBJ1-5; length: 14; D: TRBD1; CDR3: CASSPSQGTQPQHF; DNA: TGTGCCAGCTCACCTTCACAGGGGACTCAGCCCCAGCATTTT
size: .; V: TRBV5-4; J: TRBJ1-5; length: 14; D: TRBD1; CDR3: CASSWDRGNQPQHF; DNA: TGTGCCAGCAGCTGGGACAGGGGCAATCAGCCCCAGCATTTT
size: .; V: TRBV5-1; J: TRBJ2-1; length: 15; D: TRBD2; CDR3: CASSTGLAGANEQFF; DNA: TGCGCCAGCAGCACCGGACTAGCGGGAGCTAATGAGCAGTTCTTC
size: .; V: TRBV9; J: TRBJ2-7; length: 14; D: .; CDR3: CASTPNDRAHEQYF; DNA: TGTGCCAGCACGCCCAATGACAGAGCCCACGAGCAGTACTTC
size: .; V: TRBV7-9; J: TRBJ1-6; length: 16; D: .; CDR3: CASSPTGSSYNSPLHF; DNA: TGTGCCAGCAGCCCAACAGGGAGCTCCTATAATTCACCCCTCCACTTT
size: .; V: TRBV6-1; J: TRBJ1-5; length: 16; D: .; CDR3: CASSESVQGSLGPQHF; DNA: TGTGCCAGCAGTGAAAGTGTACAGGGTAGTTTAGGGCCCCAGCATTTT
size: .; V: TRBV4-1; J: TRBJ2-3; length: 16; D: .; CDR3: CASSQEPGTSTDTQYF; DNA: TGCGCCAGCAGCCAAGAGCCGGGAACTAGCACAGATACGCAGTATTTT
size: .; V: TRBV12-2; J: TRBJ1-1; length: 17; D: .; CDR3: CASRLFRGSNGDTEAFF; DNA: TGTGCAAGTCGCTTATTCAGGGGGTCCAACGGCGACACTGAAGCTTTCTTT
size: .; V: TRBV7-3; J: TRBJ2-2; length: 11; D: .; CDR3: CASSSSGELFF; DNA: TGTGCCAGCAGCTCCTCCGGGGAGCTGTTTTTT
size: .; V: TRBV6-5; J: TRBJ1-1; length: 15; D: TRBD1; CDR3: CASTTGWTGETEAFF; DNA: TGTGCCAGCACCACGGGCTGGACAGGGGAGACTGAAGCTTTCTTT
size: .; V: TRBV2; J: TRBJ2-1; length: 15; D: TRBD1; CDR3: CASRPDRGQYNEQFF; DNA: TGTGCCAGCAGACCGGACAGGGGGCAATACAATGAGCAGTTCTTC
size: .; V: TRBV27; J: TRBJ2-7; length: 14; D: .; CDR3: CASSLGALSYEQYF; DNA: TGTGCCAGCAGTTTAGGGGCCCTCTCCTACGAGCAGTACTTC
size: .; V: TRBV5-1; J: TRBJ2-1; length: 14; D: TRBD2; CDR3: CASSSTSGSNEQFF; DNA: TGCGCCAGCAGCTCGACTAGCGGGAGCAATGAGCAGTTCTTC
size: .; V: TRBV7-6; J: TRBJ2-1; length: 17; D: TRBD1; CDR3: CASSLVGQGFSGNEQFF; DNA: TGTGCCAGCAGCTTAGTGGGACAGGGTTTCTCGGGCAATGAGCAGTTCTTC
size: .; V: TRBV9; J: TRBJ2-3; length: 15; D: TRBD2; CDR3: CASSPGTSVTDTQYF; DNA: TGTGCCAGCAGCCCAGGGACTAGCGTCACAGATACGCAGTATTTT
size: once; V: TRBV6-5; J: TRBJ2-3; length: 15; D: TRBD2; CDR3: CASRSLAGFTDTQYF; DNA: TGTGCCAGCAGATCGCTAGCGGGATTCACAGATACGCAGTATTTT
size: .; V: TRBV9; J: TRBJ1-6; length: 18; D: .; CDR3: CASSARAHFGTSNSPLHF; DNA: TGTGCCAGCAGCGCCCGTGCCCACTTCGGGACTTCAAATTCACCCCTCCACTTT
size: few; V: TRBV2; J: TRBJ1-3; length: 16; D: TRBD1; CDR3: CASSVSQGASGNTIYF; DNA: TGTGCCAGCAGTGTTAGTCAGGGGGCGTCTGGAAACACCATATATTTT
size: .; V: TRBV11-2; J: TRBJ2-5; length: 15; D: TRBD2; CDR3: CASTRTSGIEETQYF; DNA: TGTGCCAGCACGAGGACTAGCGGGATAGAAGAGACCCAGTACTTC
size: .; V: TRBV6-5; J: TRBJ2-7; length: 13; D: TRBD1; CDR3: CASRRQGSYEQYF; DNA: TGTGCCAGCAGGCGACAGGGCTCCTACGAGCAGTACTTC